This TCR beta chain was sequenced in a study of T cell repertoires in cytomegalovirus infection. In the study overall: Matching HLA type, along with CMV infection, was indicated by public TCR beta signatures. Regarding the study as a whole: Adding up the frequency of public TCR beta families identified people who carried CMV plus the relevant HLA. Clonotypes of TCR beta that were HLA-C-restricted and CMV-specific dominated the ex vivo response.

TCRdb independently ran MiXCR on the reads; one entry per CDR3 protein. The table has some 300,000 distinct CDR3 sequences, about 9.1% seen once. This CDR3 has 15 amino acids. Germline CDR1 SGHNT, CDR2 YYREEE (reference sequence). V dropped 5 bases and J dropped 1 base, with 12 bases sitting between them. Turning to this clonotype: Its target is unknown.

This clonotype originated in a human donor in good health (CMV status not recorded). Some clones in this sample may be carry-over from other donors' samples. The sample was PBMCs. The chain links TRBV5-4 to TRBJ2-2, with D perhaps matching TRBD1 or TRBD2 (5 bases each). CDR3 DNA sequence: TGTGCCAGCAGTTCCGGGACCCGGAACACCGGGGAGCTGTTTTTT. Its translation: CASSSGTRNTGELFF.